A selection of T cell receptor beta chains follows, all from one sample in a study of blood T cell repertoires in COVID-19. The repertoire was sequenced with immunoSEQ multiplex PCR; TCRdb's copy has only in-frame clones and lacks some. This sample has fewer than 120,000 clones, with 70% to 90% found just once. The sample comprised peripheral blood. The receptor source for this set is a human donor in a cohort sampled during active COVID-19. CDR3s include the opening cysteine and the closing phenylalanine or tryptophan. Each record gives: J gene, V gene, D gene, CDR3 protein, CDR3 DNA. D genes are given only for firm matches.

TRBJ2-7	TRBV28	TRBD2	CASSMGGLAGNYEQYF	TGTGCCAGCAGTATGGGGGGGCTAGCGGGCAACTACGAGCAGTACTTC
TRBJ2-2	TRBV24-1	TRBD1	CATSEGQVNTGELFF	TGTGCCACCAGTGAGGGACAGGTGAACACCGGGGAGCTGTTTTTT
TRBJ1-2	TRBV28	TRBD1	CASSYPPAQGDRYGYTF	TGTGCCAGCAGTTACCCTCCGGCGCAGGGGGACCGCTATGGCTACACCTTC
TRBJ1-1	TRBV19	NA	CASSISGRRTEAFF	TGTGCCAGTAGTATTTCCGGGAGACGGACTGAAGCTTTCTTT
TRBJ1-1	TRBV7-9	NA	CASSLTGGRTEAFF	TGTGCCAGCAGCTTAACCGGGGGGAGGACTGAAGCTTTCTTT
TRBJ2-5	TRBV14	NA	CASSQDFGFQYF	TGTGCCAGCAGCCAAGATTTCGGGTTCCAGTACTTC
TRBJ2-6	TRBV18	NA	CASSPYSGANVLTF	TGTGCCAGCTCACCTTACTCTGGGGCCAACGTCCTGACTTTC
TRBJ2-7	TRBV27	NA	CASWGRLNYEQYF	TGTGCCAGCTGGGGGCGACTGAACTACGAGCAGTACTTC
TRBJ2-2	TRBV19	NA	CASTTVWRVTGELFF	TGTGCCAGTACCACAGTTTGGAGGGTCACCGGGGAGCTGTTTTTT
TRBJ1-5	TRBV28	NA	CASSFYRGNQPQHF	TGTGCCAGCAGTTTTTACCGGGGCAATCAGCCCCAGCATTTT
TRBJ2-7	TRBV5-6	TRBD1	CASSYRGASYEQYF	TGTGCCAGCAGCTACAGGGGTGCTTCCTACGAGCAGTACTTC